This T cell receptor (beta chain) emerged from a study of blood T cell repertoires in COVID-19. About the research overall: COVID-19 samples, acute and convalescent, were from the United States, Italy and Spain. Sample material is recorded as cDNA or gDNA derived from T cells, B-cell-depleted T cells, or PBMCs.

Clones were sequenced by immunoSEQ multiplex PCR, and TCRdb holds only the in-frame ones, with some missing. The sample holds about 420,000 clones; about 87% are singletons and the top ten take 0.75% to 0.85%. The germline V gene encodes CDR1 MNHEY and CDR2 SVGAGI. V dropped 4 bases and J dropped 6 bases, with 12 bases sitting between them. The CDR3 loop spans 13 amino acids. This clone was seen only a few times. The chain has TRBV6-5 and TRBJ1-1; D call uncertain. The material sequenced was peripheral blood. This receptor was obtained from a man aged 18 to 30 with COVID-19, enrolled during active disease. CDR3 protein: CASSWADVAEAFF. DNA of the CDR3: TGTGCCAGCAGTTGGGCAGACGTGGCTGAAGCTTTCTTT.